The T cell receptor (beta chain) described here comes from a study of cytomegalovirus exposure and HLA in healthy donors. This clone was recorded once. As yet, its antigen is unknown. This PCR relied on a set of 60 Vbeta primers and 13 Jbeta primers. Clones were read by immunoSEQ multiplex PCR, and TCRdb kept only the in-frame ones, dropping some. The table has fewer than 250,000 clones, around 80% seen once. Study-wide points: Reports credit the classifier with highly specific, highly sensitive diagnosis of cytomegalovirus status. Excluded: some indistinguishable V segments such as TRBV6-2 and TRBV6-3.

Germline lookup yields CDR1 SGHDT and CDR2 YYEEEE. There are 14 residues in the CDR3. V lost 4 bases to trimming and J lost 1 base, with 11 bases between them. The sample consisted of PBMCs. This sequence was found in a girl under 10 years old in good health and CMV-seronegative. The gene calls are TRBV5-6 and TRBJ2-5, with D perhaps matching TRBD1 (5 bases). DNA of the CDR3: TGTGCCAGCAGCGCGGACACTCTCCAAGAGACCCAGTACTTC. Amino acids: CASSADTLQETQYF.